Detailed here is one T cell receptor (beta chain). Its target is unknown. The record originates from a study of Tregs in tolerant kidney transplant recipients. Study-wide results and caveats: Tolerant patients' donor-specific Tregs expanded beyond overall Tregs, suggesting antigen-driven growth.

Assay used: immunoSEQ multiplex PCR; TCRdb lists only in-frame clones, some missing. The table includes around 63,000 clones, 80% to 90% detected once. This CDR3 is built from 14 residues. With 5 bases removed from V and 0 bases from J, the gap between germline ends came to 10 bases. Germline lookup yields CDR1 SGHTA and CDR2 FQGNSA. The chain employs TRBV7-2 and TRBJ1-1; the D gene is possibly TRBD1 (5 bases). Here the sequenced sample was Tregs from blood, taken before the transplant. This TCR was recovered from a human donor who received a combined kidney and bone marrow transplant. The CDR3 DNA follows: TGTGCCAGCAGCACCGACAGAATGAACACTGAAGCTTTCTTT. Its translation is CASSTDRMNTEAFF.